The table lists the clone carrying this TCR beta chain with a few counts. These data belong to a study of T cell responses to AZD1222 COVID-19 vaccine. This CDR3 comprises 15 residues. V was shortened by 4 bases and J by 1 base, with 11 bases between the two germline ends. Germline-derived CDR1 and CDR2 are MGHRA and YSYEKL. Profiling relied on immunoSEQ multiplex PCR, and the TCRdb table lists in-frame clones only, not all of them. The top ten clones hold about 10% of a sample with under 95,000 clones, approximately 83% of them seen once. V and J are TRBV4-1 and TRBJ1-5, with D possibly being TRBD1 (5 bases). This TCR was recovered from an adult who received the AZD1222 COVID-19 vaccine. The starting material was peripheral blood, obtained 28 days after the second AZD1222 dose. Here the CDR3 reads CASSLNGGSNQPQHF. The CDR3 DNA is TGCGCCAGCAGCCTGAACGGGGGGAGCAATCAGCCCCAGCATTTT.